Below are 22 T cell receptor beta chains sequenced from a single sample in a study of beta chain features in type 1 diabetes. Of the isolated RNA, all was reverse transcribed, and so the sequenced material was expressed TCRB transcripts. Generated by immunoSEQ multiplex PCR, the TCRdb table keeps only in-frame clones and is missing some. Of 430,000 or so clones detected, roughly 10% appear once; the ten largest clones hold over 0.035%. The material sequenced was naive CD4+ T cells from blood. The receptors were gathered from a woman aged 18-29 years in good health.

V gene TRBV30 combines with J gene TRBJ1-5, with D maybe TRBD1 (5 bases). CDR1 and CDR2 from the germline V gene are GTSNPN and SVGIG (reference sequence). The CDR3 extends over 18 amino acids. V was trimmed by 1 base and J by 0 bases, leaving 19 bases between them. CDR3 protein: CAWSGGKMPGSSNQPQHF. In DNA form, the CDR3 reads TGTGCCTGGAGTGGGGGCAAGATGCCGGGTTCTAGCAATCAGCCCCAGCATTTT. Using reference TRBV30 and TRBJ1-5 for the parts outside the CDR3, the full variable domain is SQTIHQWPATLVQPVGSPLSLECTVEGTSNPNLYWYRQAAGRGLQLLFYSVGIGQISSEVPQNLSASRPQDRQFILSSKKLLLSDSGFYLCAWSGGKMPGSSNQPQHFGDGTRLSIL.

The gene calls are TRBV18 and TRBJ2-3; no clear D. From germline, CDR1 is KGHSH and CDR2 LQKENI. V was cut by 6 bases and J by 5 bases, with 12 bases left in between. The CDR3 is made up of 13 amino acids. In nucleotides, the CDR3 is TGTGCCAGCTCGCGCATTGAAGGAGATACGCAGTATTTT. It translates to CASSRIEGDTQYF. Together with reference TRBV18 and TRBJ2-3, the CDR3 gives the full variable domain: NAGVMQNPRHLVRRRGQEARLRCSPMKGHSHVYWYRQLPEEGLKFMVYLQKENIIDESGMPKERFSAEFPKEGPSILRIQQVVRGDSAAYFCASSRIEGDTQYFGPGTRLTVL.

The sample holds a few counts of this clone. The V gene is TRBV5-1, the J gene TRBJ2-3; D is unresolved. The V gene lost 4 bases and the J gene lost 0 bases, with 15 bases spanning the gap. The CDR3 runs to 16 residues. Germline CDR1 reads SGHRS; CDR2 reads YFSETQ. CDR3 DNA sequence: TGCGCCAGCAGCCGAAGCAAAGGCTCTAGCACAGATACGCAGTATTTT. This translates into CASSRSKGSSTDTQYF.

This clone was seen only a few times. Here the CDR3 DNA reads TGTGCCAGCAGGGCGGGACTAGGGTCGTACGAGCAGTACTTC. This sequence encodes CASRAGLGSYEQYF. The chain employs TRBV7-2 and TRBJ2-7; 8 nucleotides line up with TRBD2. Germline-derived CDR1 and CDR2 are SGHTA and FQGNSA. The CDR3 is 14 residues long. V shed 6 bases, J shed 4 bases, and the junction held 8 bases outside the gene matches.

This clone came up a few times. This chain connects TRBV7-2 to TRBJ2-7, with 12 positions matching TRBD2. V was pared by 6 bases and J by 5 bases, with 8 bases of the junction left unmatched. The CDR3 has 15 residues. Germline values: CDR1 SGHTA, CDR2 FQGNSA. The CDR3 loop reads CASRPRLAGDHEQYF. The CDR3 coding sequence is TGTGCCAGCAGACCGAGACTAGCGGGAGATCACGAGCAGTACTTC. Full variable domain (missing parts from reference TRBV7-2 and TRBJ2-7): GAGVSQSPSNKVTEKGKDVELRCDPISGHTALYWYRQSLGQGLEFLIYFQGNSAPDKSGLPSDRFSAERTGGSVSTLTIQRTQQEDSAVYLCASRPRLAGDHEQYFGPGTRLTVT.

There are a few counts of this clone. The gene calls are TRBV7-9 and TRBJ2-7; D possibly corresponds to TRBD2 (6 bases). Per germline, CDR1 SEHNR and CDR2 FQNEAQ (reference sequence). The CDR3 sequence is 13 residues long. Trimming shortened V by 6 bases and J by 3 bases, and 12 bases separated the two germline ends. CDR3 sequence: CASSSTSFYEQYV. The CDR3 nucleotides read TGTGCCAGCAGTTCGACTAGTTTCTACGAGCAGTACGTC.

This clone has more than one count but fewer than ten. The CDR3 DNA reads TGCGCCAGCAGCCAAGATGTAGTTTACGAGCAGTACTTC. Amino acids: CASSQDVVYEQYF. The chain combines TRBV4-3 with TRBJ2-7; D gene unclear. V was shortened by 0 bases and J by 4 bases, with 7 bases between the two germline ends. Per the germline V gene, CDR1 is LGHNA and CDR2 is YSLEER. This CDR3 comprises 13 residues.

The chain combines TRBV15 with TRBJ2-2, with no clear D. Germline-derived CDR1 and CDR2 are LNHNV and YYDKDF (reference sequence). This CDR3 region has 13 residues. V lost 5 bases and J 9 bases, leaving 13 bases between the germline ends. CDR3 sequence: CATSVGRLRELFF. CDR3 sequence (DNA): TGTGCCACCAGCGTTGGGCGACTCAGGGAGCTGTTTTTT.

Concerning this clone itself: This specimen includes other DNA sequences encoding the same CDR3. The V call is TRBV9, the J call TRBJ2-3; 9 nucleotides match TRBD2. After removal of 0 bases from V and 4 bases from J, the junction contained 6 bases not matched to a gene. Looked up from germline, CDR1 is SGDLS and CDR2 is YYNGEE. CDR3 length equals 16 residues. CDR3 nucleotides: TGTGCCAGCAGCGTAGGTCTCGCGGGAGGGCCAGATACGCAGTATTTT. Protein product: CASSVGLAGGPDTQYF.

This rearrangement joins TRBV9 to TRBJ1-6; D is unresolved. CDR1 and CDR2 from the germline V gene are SGDLS and YYNGEE. This CDR3 contains 15 residues. With 6 bases removed from V and 14 bases from J, the gap between germline ends came to 24 bases. The CDR3 loop is CASNTEGPGVSALHF. CDR3 DNA sequence: TGTGCCAGCAACACCGAAGGACCGGGCGTATCGGCCCTCCACTTT.

The chain recombines TRBV30 with TRBJ1-5; 12 positions agree with TRBD1. After removal of 4 bases from V and 6 bases from J, the junction contained 13 bases not matched to a gene. The CDR3 covers 17 residues. CDR1 is GTSNPN and CDR2 is SVGIG in the germline V gene (reference sequence). CDR3 sequence: CAWTRDRGPPFGQPQHF. CDR3 bases: TGTGCCTGGACCCGGGACAGGGGGCCCCCCTTCGGTCAGCCCCAGCATTTT.

J is TRBJ1-2 and V is TRBV20-1, with D unresolved. CDR3 length equals 10 residues. Germline lookup yields CDR1 DFQATT and CDR2 SNEGSKA (reference sequence). Trimming removed 1 base from V and 4 bases from J, with 1 base in between. Here the CDR3 DNA reads TGCAGTGCTAGAGCCTATGGCTACACCTTC. This encodes CSARAYGYTF.

In its sample, this clone was seen a few times. The rearrangement uses TRBV7-9 and TRBJ2-5; a weak D match, TRBD1 (5 bases). V was trimmed by 1 base and J by 0 bases, leaving 18 bases between them. CDR1 and CDR2 (germline): SEHNR, FQNEAQ (reference sequence). This CDR3 has 18 amino acids. CDR3 nucleotide sequence: TGTGCCAGCAGCTTAGGGTTGGCAGGGCGCGAGTACCAAGAGACCCAGTACTTC. This codes for CASSLGLAGREYQETQYF.

This chain uses TRBV9 with TRBJ2-3; D is unresolved. This CDR3 spans 15 amino acids. Germline lookup yields CDR1 SGDLS and CDR2 YYNGEE. Trimming left V 4 bases short and J 0 bases short, with 12 bases between. This CDR3 is CASSIDPTSTDTQYF. CDR3 in DNA: TGTGCCAGCAGCATTGACCCGACGAGCACAGATACGCAGTATTTT. The whole variable domain, remainder taken from reference TRBV9 and TRBJ2-3, is DSGVTQTPKHLITATGQRVTLRCSPRSGDLSVYWYQQSLDQGLQFLIQYYNGEERAKGNILERFSAQQFPDLHSELNLSSLELGDSALYFCASSIDPTSTDTQYFGPGTRLTVL.

This clone was seen a few times. V gene TRBV15 combines with J gene TRBJ2-7; D is ambiguous. This CDR3 comprises 15 residues. Trimming removed 1 base from V and 4 bases from J, with 14 bases in between. Germline V gene lookup returns CDR1 LNHNV and CDR2 YYDKDF (reference sequence). This CDR3 is CATSRGSPDPYEQYF. CDR3 sequence (DNA): TGTGCCACCAGCAGAGGATCCCCAGATCCTTACGAGCAGTACTTC.

This clone was seen ten or more times. The chain carries TRBV28 and TRBJ2-5; D gene ambiguous. Germline lookup yields CDR1 MDHEN and CDR2 SYDVKM. V gave up 7 bases and J gave up 7 bases, with 13 bases separating them. The CDR3 consists of 12 residues. This chain's CDR3 is CASTPGLGTQYF. CDR3 DNA sequence: TGTGCCAGCACCCCCGGATTGGGGACCCAGTACTTC.

This chain connects TRBV4-2 to TRBJ2-5, with unresolved D. Germline CDR1 LGHNA, CDR2 YNFKEQ. The CDR3 totals 15 residues. The V gene lost 4 bases and the J gene lost 0 bases, with 12 bases spanning the gap. The CDR3 nucleotides are TGTGCCAGCAGCCTGACAACCCAGTACCAAGAGACCCAGTACTTC. Residues: CASSLTTQYQETQYF.

This clone was detected a few times. This sequence joins TRBV10-3 and TRBJ2-3, with D possibly matching TRBD2 (5 bases). Germline CDR1 ENHRY, CDR2 SYGVKD. The CDR3 spans 17 residues. Trimming removed 7 bases at V and 2 bases at J, with 22 bases between. The CDR3: CAIKGSRTLHPTDTQYF. CDR3 DNA sequence: TGTGCCATCAAAGGGAGCAGGACCCTCCACCCCACAGATACGCAGTATTTT.

This clone has more than one count but fewer than ten. The chain has TRBV18 and TRBJ1-1; no clear D gene. V was shortened by 4 bases and J by 4 bases, with 13 bases between the two germline ends. Germline V CDR1 and CDR2: KGHSH, LQKENI. There are 14 residues in the CDR3. CDR3 nucleotides: TGTGCCAGCTCACGCCTTCAGGAGGGCACTGAAGCTTTCTTT. It yields the protein CASSRLQEGTEAFF.

The rearrangement links TRBV18 to TRBJ1-1; D is perhaps TRBD1 (6 bases). Trimming removed 5 bases from V and 8 bases from J, with 15 bases in between. Germline V CDR1 and CDR2: KGHSH, LQKENI. This CDR3 has 13 amino acids. The CDR3 DNA is TGTGCCAGCTCAAAAGGGGGAAGTGGAGAAGCTTTCTTT. This translates into CASSKGGSGEAFF.

CDR3 coding DNA: TGCAGCGTTGAAAGATTATACAGATCTAACTATGGCTACACCTTC. It codes for CSVERLYRSNYGYTF. The V gene is TRBV29-1, the J gene TRBJ1-2; no clear D. The CDR3 length is 15 residues. The V end was cut by 2 bases, the J end by 0 bases, with 13 bases between. The germline V gene has CDR1 SQVTM and CDR2 ANQGSEA.

This clone appeared a few times. CDR3 residues: CASSQGPSGGPYNEQFF. The CDR3 region has the DNA TGTGCCAGCAGCCAAGGACCCAGCGGGGGACCCTACAATGAGCAGTTCTTC. This chain links TRBV4-2 with TRBJ2-1; 8 bases agree with TRBD2. The J segment lost 2 bases and the V segment lost 1 base, leaving 7 bases of the junction unmatched. The germline gives CDR1 LGHNA, CDR2 YNFKEQ. This CDR3 has 17 amino acids.